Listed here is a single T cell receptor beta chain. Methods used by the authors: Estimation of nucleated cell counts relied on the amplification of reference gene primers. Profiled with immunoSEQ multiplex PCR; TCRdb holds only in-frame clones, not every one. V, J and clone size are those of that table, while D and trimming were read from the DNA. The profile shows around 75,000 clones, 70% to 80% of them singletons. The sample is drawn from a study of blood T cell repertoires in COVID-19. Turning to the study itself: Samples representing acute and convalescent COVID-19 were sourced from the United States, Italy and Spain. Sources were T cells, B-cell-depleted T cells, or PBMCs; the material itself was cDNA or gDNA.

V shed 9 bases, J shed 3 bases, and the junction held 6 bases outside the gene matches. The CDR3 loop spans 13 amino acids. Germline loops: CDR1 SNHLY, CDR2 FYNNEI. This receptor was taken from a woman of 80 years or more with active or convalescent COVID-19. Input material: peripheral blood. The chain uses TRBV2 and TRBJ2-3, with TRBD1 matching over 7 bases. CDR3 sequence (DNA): TGTGCCAGGACAGGGAGAGGAACAGATACGCAGTATTTT. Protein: CARTGRGTDTQYF.